This T cell receptor beta chain came from a study of T cell repertoires in cytomegalovirus infection. As for the study in general: Newly reported HLA-C-restricted and thoroughly characterized HLA-B-restricted CMV epitopes were employed. Public TCR beta signatures indicated both CMV infection and matching HLA type.

As regards this clonotype: The antigen is unknown.

General study findings and limits: Across the ex vivo response, the dominant clonotypes were HLA-C-restricted CMV-specific TCR beta clonotypes.

The length of the CDR3 is 20 residues. With 2 bases clipped from V and 0 bases from J, the junction kept 11 bases outside the gene matches. Germline lookup yields CDR1 KGHSH and CDR2 LQKENI. Each CDR3 protein is one row after TCRdb ran MiXCR on the reads. The data contain 43,000 or so distinct CDR3 sequences, roughly 19% of them singletons. Sequencing was performed on CD8+ T cells from cultured PBMCs, taken from culture after CMV antigen stimulation. This chain uses TRBV18 with TRBJ1-3, with 12 bases that match TRBD1. The source is a human donor in good health (CMV status not recorded). Some clones in this sample may be carry-over from other donors' samples. CDR3 sequence reads: CASSPYPGQGAEISGNTIYF. DNA of the CDR3: TGTGCCAGCTCACCATACCCGGGACAGGGGGCGGAAATCTCTGGAAACACCATATATTTT.